This TCR beta chain was identified in a study of breast tumors, draining lymph nodes, adjacent tissues. The study, taken as a whole, reports: Compared with lymph nodes, tumors were less diverse; compared with nontumor tissue, more. The lymph node origin of tumor T cells was framed as consistent with a hypothesis, not demonstrated. Luminal-like breast cancer showed significantly greater tumor-nontumor repertoire similarity than basal-like breast cancer did.

Of note for this clonotype: Its specificity is not known.

Each CDR3 protein gets one entry after TCRdb re-called the multiplex PCR reads with MiXCR. The sample holds about 31,000 distinct CDR3 sequences, approximately 63% seen once. This CDR3 is built from 14 residues. Germline V gene data show CDR1 as SGHDT and CDR2 as YYEEEE. V shed 6 bases, J shed 3 bases, and the junction held 9 bases outside the gene matches. Sequencing was performed on breast tumor tissue. The V gene is TRBV5-6, the J gene TRBJ2-7; TRBD2 matches 7 bases. The origin of this receptor is a female donor with breast cancer. Some clones in this sample may be carry-over from other donors' samples. The CDR3 region is CASTPGLADYEQYF. The CDR3 nucleotides are TGTGCCAGCACTCCGGGGCTAGCGGACTACGAGCAGTACTTC.